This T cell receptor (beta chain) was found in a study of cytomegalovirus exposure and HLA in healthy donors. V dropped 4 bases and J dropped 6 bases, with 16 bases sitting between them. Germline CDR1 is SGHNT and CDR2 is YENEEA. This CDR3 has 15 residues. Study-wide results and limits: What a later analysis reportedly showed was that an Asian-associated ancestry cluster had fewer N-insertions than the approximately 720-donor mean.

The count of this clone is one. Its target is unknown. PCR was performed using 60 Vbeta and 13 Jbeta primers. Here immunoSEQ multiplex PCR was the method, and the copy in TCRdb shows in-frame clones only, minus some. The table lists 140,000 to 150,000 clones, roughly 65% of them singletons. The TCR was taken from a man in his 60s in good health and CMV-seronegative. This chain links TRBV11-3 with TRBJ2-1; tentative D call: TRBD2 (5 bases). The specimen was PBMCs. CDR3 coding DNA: TGTGCCAGCAGCTCCCCAGGACGGACTGGCAATGAGCAGTTCTTC. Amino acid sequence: CASSSPGRTGNEQFF.